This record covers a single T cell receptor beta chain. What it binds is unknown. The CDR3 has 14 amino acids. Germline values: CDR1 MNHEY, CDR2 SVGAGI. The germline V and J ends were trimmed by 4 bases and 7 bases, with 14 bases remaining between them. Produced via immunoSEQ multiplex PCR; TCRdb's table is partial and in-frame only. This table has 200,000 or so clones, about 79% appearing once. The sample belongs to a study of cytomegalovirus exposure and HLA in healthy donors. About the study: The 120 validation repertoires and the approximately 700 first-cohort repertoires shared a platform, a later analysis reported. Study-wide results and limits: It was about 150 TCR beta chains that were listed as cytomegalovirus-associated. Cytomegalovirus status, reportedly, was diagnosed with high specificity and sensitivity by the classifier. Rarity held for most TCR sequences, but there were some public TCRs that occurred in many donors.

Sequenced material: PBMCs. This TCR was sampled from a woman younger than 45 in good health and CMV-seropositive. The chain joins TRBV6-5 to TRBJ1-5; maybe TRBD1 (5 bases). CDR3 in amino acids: CASSSFGGEQPQHF. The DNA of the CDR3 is TGTGCCAGCAGTTCTTTCGGGGGTGAACAGCCCCAGCATTTT.